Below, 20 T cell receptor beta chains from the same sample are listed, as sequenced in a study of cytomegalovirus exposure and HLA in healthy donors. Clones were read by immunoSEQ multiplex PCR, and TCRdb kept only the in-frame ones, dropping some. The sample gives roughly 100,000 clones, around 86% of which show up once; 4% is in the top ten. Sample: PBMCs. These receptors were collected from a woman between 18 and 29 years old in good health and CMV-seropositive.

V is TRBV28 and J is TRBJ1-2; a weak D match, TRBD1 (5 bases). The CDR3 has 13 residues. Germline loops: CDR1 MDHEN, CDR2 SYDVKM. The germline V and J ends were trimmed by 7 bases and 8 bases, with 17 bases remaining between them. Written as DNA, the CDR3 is TGTGCCAGCATTATGGGGGGTTCACCCGGCTACACCTTC. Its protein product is CASIMGGSPGYTF.

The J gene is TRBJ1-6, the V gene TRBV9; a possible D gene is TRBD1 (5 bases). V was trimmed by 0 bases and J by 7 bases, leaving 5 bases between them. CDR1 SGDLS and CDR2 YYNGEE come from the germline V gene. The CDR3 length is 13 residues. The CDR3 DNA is TGTGCCAGCAGCGTAGACAGGAATTCACCCCTCCACTTT. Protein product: CASSVDRNSPLHF.

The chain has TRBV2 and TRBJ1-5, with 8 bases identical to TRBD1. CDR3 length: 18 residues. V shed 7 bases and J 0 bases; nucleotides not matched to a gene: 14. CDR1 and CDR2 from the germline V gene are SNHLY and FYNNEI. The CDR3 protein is CASKGRGQGLFSNQPQHF. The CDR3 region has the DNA TGTGCCAGCAAGGGGAGAGGACAGGGACTTTTTAGCAATCAGCCCCAGCATTTT.

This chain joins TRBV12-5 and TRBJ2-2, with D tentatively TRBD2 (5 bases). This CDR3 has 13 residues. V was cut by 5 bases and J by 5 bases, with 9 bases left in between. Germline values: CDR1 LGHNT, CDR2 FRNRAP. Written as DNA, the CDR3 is TGTGCTAGTGGTATGGGCGGGACCGGGGAGCTGTTTTTT. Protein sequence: CASGMGGTGELFF.

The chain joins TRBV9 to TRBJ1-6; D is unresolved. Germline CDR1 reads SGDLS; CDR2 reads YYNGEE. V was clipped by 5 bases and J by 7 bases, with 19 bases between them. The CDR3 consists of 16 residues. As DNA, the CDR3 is TGTGCCAGCAGTGCATACTCCGGGAGTCAGAATTCACCCCTCCACTTT. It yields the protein CASSAYSGSQNSPLHF.

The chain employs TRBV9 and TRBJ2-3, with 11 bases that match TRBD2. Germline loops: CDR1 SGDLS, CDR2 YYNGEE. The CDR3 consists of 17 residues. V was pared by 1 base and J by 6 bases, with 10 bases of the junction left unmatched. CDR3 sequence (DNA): TGTGCCAGCAGCGTACGTAATAGCGGGGGGGGACGTGATACGCAGTATTTT. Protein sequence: CASSVRNSGGGRDTQYF. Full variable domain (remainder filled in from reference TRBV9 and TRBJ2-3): DSGVTQTPKHLITATGQRVTLRCSPRSGDLSVYWYQQSLDQGLQFLIQYYNGEERAKGNILERFSAQQFPDLHSELNLSSLELGDSALYFCASSVRNSGGGRDTQYFGPGTRLTVL.

CDR3 nucleotide sequence: TGCGCCAGCAGCCAAACCGTCACAGGGGGTAAACAGCCCCAGCATTTT. Its protein product is CASSQTVTGGKQPQHF. This chain joins TRBV4-1 and TRBJ1-5, with 8 positions matching TRBD1. The CDR3 extends over 16 amino acids. Germline V gene sequence: CDR1 MGHRA, CDR2 YSYEKL. J lost 7 bases, V lost 2 bases, and 10 bases had no gene match.

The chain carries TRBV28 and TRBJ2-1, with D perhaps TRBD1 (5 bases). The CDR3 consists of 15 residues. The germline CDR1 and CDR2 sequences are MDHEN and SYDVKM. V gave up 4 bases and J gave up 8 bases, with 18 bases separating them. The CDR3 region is CASSWTPAGADEQFF. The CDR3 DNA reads TGTGCCAGCAGTTGGACACCCGCCGGTGCGGATGAGCAGTTCTTC.

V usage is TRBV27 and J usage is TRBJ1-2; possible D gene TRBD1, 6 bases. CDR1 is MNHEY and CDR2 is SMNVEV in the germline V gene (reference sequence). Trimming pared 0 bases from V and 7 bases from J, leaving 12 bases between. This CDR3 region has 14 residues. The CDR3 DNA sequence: TGTGCCAGCAGTTTATCGGGACAAGCGAGTGGCTACACCTTC. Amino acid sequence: CASSLSGQASGYTF.

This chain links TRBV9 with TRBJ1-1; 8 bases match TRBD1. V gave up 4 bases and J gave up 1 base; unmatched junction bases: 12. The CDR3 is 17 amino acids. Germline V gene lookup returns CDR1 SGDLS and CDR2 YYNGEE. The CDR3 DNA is TGTGCCAGCAGCCCCCTGGACAGGGTATATAGGAACACTGAAGCTTTCTTT. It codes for CASSPLDRVYRNTEAFF.

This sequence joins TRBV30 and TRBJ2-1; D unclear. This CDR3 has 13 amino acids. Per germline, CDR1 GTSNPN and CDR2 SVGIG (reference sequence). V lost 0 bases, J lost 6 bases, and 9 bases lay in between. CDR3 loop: CAWSVGVPNEQFF. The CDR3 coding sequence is TGTGCCTGGAGTGTGGGCGTGCCCAATGAGCAGTTCTTC.

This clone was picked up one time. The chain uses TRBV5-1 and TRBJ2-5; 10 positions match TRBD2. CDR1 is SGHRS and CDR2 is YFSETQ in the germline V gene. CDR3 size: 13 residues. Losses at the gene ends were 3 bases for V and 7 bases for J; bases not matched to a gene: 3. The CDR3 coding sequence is TGCGCCAGCAGCTCTAGCGGGAGAGGGACCCAGTACTTC. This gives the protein CASSSSGRGTQYF.

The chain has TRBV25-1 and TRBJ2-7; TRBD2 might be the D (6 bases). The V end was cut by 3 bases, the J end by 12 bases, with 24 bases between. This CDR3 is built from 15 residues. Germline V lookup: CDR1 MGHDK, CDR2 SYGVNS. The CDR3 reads CASSDRSPGLPTPYF. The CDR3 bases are TGTGCCAGCAGTGATAGGTCCCCGGGACTTCCGACCCCGTACTTC.

Here the CDR3 DNA reads TGTGCCAGCAGCGTTGGCGGCAGGGGCCCCTACGAGCAGTACTTC. This encodes CASSVGGRGPYEQYF. The rearrangement uses TRBV9 and TRBJ2-7; the D gene is possibly TRBD1 (6 bases). The germline gives CDR1 SGDLS, CDR2 YYNGEE. CDR3 length equals 15 residues. V dropped 2 bases and J dropped 2 bases, with 14 bases sitting between them.

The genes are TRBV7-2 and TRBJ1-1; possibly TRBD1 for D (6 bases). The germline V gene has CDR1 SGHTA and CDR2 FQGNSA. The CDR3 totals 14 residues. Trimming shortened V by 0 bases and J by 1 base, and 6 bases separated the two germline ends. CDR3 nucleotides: TGTGCCAGCAGCTTAGCGACAGGGAACACTGAAGCTTTCTTT. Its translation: CASSLATGNTEAFF.

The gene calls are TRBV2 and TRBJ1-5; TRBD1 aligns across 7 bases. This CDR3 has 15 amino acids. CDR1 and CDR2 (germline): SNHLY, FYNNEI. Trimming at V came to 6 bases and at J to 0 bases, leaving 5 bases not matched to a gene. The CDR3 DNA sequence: TGTGCCAGCAGGAAGGGGACAGTTAGCAATCAGCCCCAGCATTTT. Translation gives CASRKGTVSNQPQHF.

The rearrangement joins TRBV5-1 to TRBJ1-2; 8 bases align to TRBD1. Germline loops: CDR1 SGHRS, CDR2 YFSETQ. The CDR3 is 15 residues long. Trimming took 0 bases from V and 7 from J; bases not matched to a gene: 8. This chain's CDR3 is CASSLDQGARGGYTF. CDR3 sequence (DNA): TGCGCCAGCAGCTTGGACCAGGGGGCAAGGGGTGGCTACACCTTC.

The DNA for the CDR3 is TGTGCCAGCAGTGAAGCGAGGTCGGAGACGCGAGCCCGGGGCAATCAGCCCCAGCATTTT. Translation gives CASSEARSETRARGNQPQHF. The chain joins TRBV2 to TRBJ1-5; D is uncertain. V gave up 0 bases and J gave up 2 bases, with 23 bases separating them. CDR3 length equals 20 residues. Germline V gene sequence: CDR1 SNHLY, CDR2 FYNNEI.

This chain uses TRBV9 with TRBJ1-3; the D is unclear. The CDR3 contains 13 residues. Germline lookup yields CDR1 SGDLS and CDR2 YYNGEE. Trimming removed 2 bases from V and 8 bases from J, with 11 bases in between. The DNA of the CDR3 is TGTGCCAGCAGCGTGAGTAGCAGTGACACCATATATTTT. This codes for CASSVSSSDTIYF.

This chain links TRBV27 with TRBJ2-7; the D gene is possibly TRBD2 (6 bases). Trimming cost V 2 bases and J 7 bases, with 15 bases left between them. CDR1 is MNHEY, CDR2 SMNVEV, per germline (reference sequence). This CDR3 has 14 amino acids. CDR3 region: CASSLGRLAGEQYF. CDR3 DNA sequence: TGTGCCAGCAGTTTAGGGAGGTTAGCAGGAGAGCAGTACTTC.